A few counts support the clone carrying this T cell receptor beta chain. Its antigen is not identified. The data derive from a study of cytomegalovirus exposure and HLA in healthy donors. Turning to the study itself: The 110 or so validation repertoires used a platform that matched the one used for the 600 to 700 first-cohort repertoires, as a later analysis reported. Study results and caveats: One later analysis, an examination of the 100 to 150 validation repertoires, found that first-cohort TCR clusters tended to co-occur in them.

The approximately 120-subject validation cohort, separate from the 666-subject first cohort, included the donors. Germline V gene lookup returns CDR1 SGHKS and CDR2 YYEKEE (reference sequence). V gave up 0 bases and J gave up 8 bases; unmatched junction bases: 11. The CDR3 is 16 amino acids. Data came from immunoSEQ multiplex PCR; TCRdb stores just in-frame clones and leaves some out. The data hold 70,000 to 75,000 clones, with approximately 96% observed a single time. This TCR was sampled from a man between 18 and 35 years old in good health and CMV-seropositive. The J gene is TRBJ1-1, the V gene TRBV5-5; 9 bases map to TRBD1. The sequencing input was PBMCs. As DNA, the CDR3 is TGTGCCAGCAGCTTGGCACAGGGGGCCTTTGGAGAGGAAGCTTTCTTT. It yields the protein CASSLAQGAFGEEAFF.